The 18 T cell receptor beta chains in this list originate from one sample, sequenced in a study of cytomegalovirus exposure and HLA in healthy donors. Only in-frame clones appear in the TCRdb table, and some are missing; sequencing was by immunoSEQ multiplex PCR. The sample shows 110,000 or so clones, around nine tenths of them seen only once. Specimen: PBMCs. Receptors originate from a woman aged 18-29 years in good health and CMV-seronegative.

The chain employs TRBV7-9 and TRBJ2-1; D call uncertain. Trimming shortened V by 5 bases and J by 5 bases, and 16 bases separated the two germline ends. The CDR3 is 15 amino acids. Looked up from germline, CDR1 is SEHNR and CDR2 is FQNEAQ (reference sequence). The CDR3 is CASSPKTRVNNEQFF. DNA of the CDR3: TGTGCCAGCAGCCCCAAGACACGAGTCAACAATGAGCAGTTCTTC.

The genes are TRBV28 and TRBJ1-4; the D is unclear. Germline loops: CDR1 MDHEN, CDR2 SYDVKM. Trimming pared 3 bases from V and 8 bases from J, leaving 16 bases between. The CDR3 sequence is 15 residues long. This chain's CDR3 is CASSFLTPGREKLFF. The CDR3 DNA reads TGTGCCAGCAGTTTTTTGACACCCGGGAGGGAAAAACTGTTTTTT.

This clone has only one observation. The V call is TRBV11-2, the J call TRBJ2-7; 8 nucleotides line up with TRBD2. From germline, CDR1 is SGHAT and CDR2 FQNNGV. There are 15 residues in the CDR3. The V gene end was trimmed by 1 base and the J gene end by 3 bases; junction bases not matched to a gene: 5. The CDR3 DNA follows: TGTGCCAGCAGCTTAGGCGGGGGGACTGGCTACGAGCAGTACTTC. Encoded protein: CASSLGGGTGYEQYF.

The chain has TRBV11-2 and TRBJ2-7; 10 bases align to TRBD1. Germline values: CDR1 SGHAT, CDR2 FQNNGV. The CDR3 contains 17 residues. V dropped 4 bases and J dropped 3; count of bases not matched to a gene: 12. CDR3: CASSSPGTGESFYEQYF. In DNA form, the CDR3 reads TGTGCCAGCAGCTCGCCCGGGACAGGGGAATCCTTCTACGAGCAGTACTTC. Combining the CDR3 with reference TRBV11-2 and TRBJ2-7 gives the whole variable domain EAGVAQSPRYKIIEKRQSVAFWCNPISGHATLYWYQQILGQGPKLLIQFQNNGVVDDSQLPKDRFSAERLKGVDSTLKIQPAKLEDSAVYLCASSSPGTGESFYEQYFGPGTRLTVT.

The chain combines TRBV9 with TRBJ2-3; perhaps TRBD2 as D (6 bases). V shed 0 bases and J shed 1 base, with 12 bases lying between them. There are 16 residues in the CDR3. Germline CDR1 is SGDLS and CDR2 is YYNGEE. The DNA of the CDR3 is TGTGCCAGCAGCGTAGTTGCGGGGTTTGGCACAGATACGCAGTATTTT. Translating it yields CASSVVAGFGTDTQYF.

The chain joins TRBV27 to TRBJ1-1, with D possibly TRBD1 on 5 matching bases. V lost 0 bases, J lost 3 bases, and 14 bases lay in between. Germline-derived CDR1 and CDR2 are MNHEY and SMNVEV (reference sequence). The CDR3 is 16 amino acids. The CDR3 DNA follows: TGTGCCAGCAGTTTATCCAGCCAGGGAGGATACACTGAAGCTTTCTTT. Protein: CASSLSSQGGYTEAFF.

This chain connects TRBV6-5 to TRBJ2-7; TRBD1 is a possible D gene (6 bases). Germline lookup yields CDR1 MNHEY and CDR2 SVGAGI. With 5 bases removed from V and 5 bases from J, the gap between germline ends came to 13 bases. The CDR3 extends over 13 amino acids. The CDR3 here is CASSQQGKNEQYF. CDR3 nucleotide sequence: TGTGCCAGCAGTCAACAGGGTAAGAACGAGCAGTACTTC.

The chain carries TRBV2 and TRBJ1-6, with D unclear. V lost 5 bases and J lost 7, with 15 bases in between. The germline V gene has CDR1 SNHLY and CDR2 FYNNEI. This CDR3 has 15 residues. The CDR3 DNA is TGTGCCAGCAGTCGAGAGTCGGGAGCGAATTCACCCCTCCACTTT. Residues: CASSRESGANSPLHF. Variable domain in full (rest from reference TRBV2 and TRBJ1-6): EPEVTQTPSHQVTQMGQEVILRCVPISNHLYFYWYRQILGQKVEFLVSFYNNEISEKSEIFDDQFSVERPDGSNFTLKIRSTKLEDSAMYFCASSRESGANSPLHFGNGTRLTVT.

This clone was detected once. The chain combines TRBV5-8 with TRBJ1-4, with D perhaps matching TRBD1 (6 bases). The length of the CDR3 is 15 residues. Trimming took 0 bases from V and 3 from J, leaving 9 bases between them. Germline CDR1 SGHTS, CDR2 YDEGEE. CDR3 in amino acids: CASSLGGRANEKLFF. The CDR3 DNA reads as TGTGCCAGCAGCTTGGGGGGGCGCGCTAATGAAAAACTGTTTTTT.

This chain links TRBV5-1 with TRBJ2-2, with D possibly TRBD2 on 5 matching bases. The V gene lost 1 base and the J gene lost 4 bases, with 20 bases spanning the gap. This CDR3 region has 18 residues. Germline CDR1 reads SGHRS; CDR2 reads YFSETQ. The CDR3 DNA sequence: TGCGCCAGCAGCTTGCTCGTTTTGGCAGGTGCGGGCACCGGGGAGCTGTTTTTT. Translation: CASSLLVLAGAGTGELFF.

The V call is TRBV7-9, the J call TRBJ2-1; 9 bases are shared with TRBD1. J gave up 4 bases and V 1 base, and 2 bases lay outside the gene matches. Looked up from germline, CDR1 is SEHNR and CDR2 is FQNEAQ (reference sequence). The CDR3 is 15 residues long. CDR3 in amino acids: CASSLGDRVYNEQFF. CDR3 in DNA: TGTGCCAGCAGCTTAGGGGACAGGGTATACAATGAGCAGTTCTTC.

The chain is built from TRBV5-4 and TRBJ2-1; 10 nucleotides match TRBD2. Germline CDR1 SGHNT, CDR2 YYREEE (reference sequence). This CDR3 region has 13 residues. The CDR3 loop is CTCSLAGNNEQFF. For the CDR3, the DNA is TGTACTTGCTCACTAGCGGGGAACAATGAGCAGTTCTTC.

The chain links TRBV5-1 to TRBJ2-7; 8 bases line up with TRBD1. The V gene's germline CDR1 is SGHRS and CDR2 YFSETQ. This CDR3 contains 13 residues. The junction had 3 bases not matched to a gene; V was cut back by 5 bases and J by 2 bases. Here the CDR3 DNA reads TGCGCCAGCAGGACAGGGGTCACCTACGAGCAGTACTTC. It yields the protein CASRTGVTYEQYF.

This sequence joins TRBV5-4 and TRBJ1-1, with D possibly being TRBD1 (5 bases). Trimming removed 5 bases from V and 4 bases from J, with 12 bases in between. The CDR3 runs 13 residues. CDR1 and CDR2 (germline): SGHNT, YYREEE (reference sequence). CDR3 residues: CASSIGGGTEAFF. In nucleotides, the CDR3 is TGTGCCAGCAGTATTGGGGGGGGCACTGAAGCTTTCTTT.

The V and J genes are TRBV7-3 and TRBJ2-1; D not certain. Trimming cost V 0 bases and J 4 bases, with 10 bases left between them. CDR1 is SGHTA and CDR2 is FQGTGA in the germline V gene. CDR3 length: 15 amino acids. CDR3 nucleotides: TGTGCCAGCAGCTTAACAGGCCACGGGTACAATGAGCAGTTCTTC. Amino acid sequence: CASSLTGHGYNEQFF.

This sequence joins TRBV28 and TRBJ1-5; D is uncertain. V was shortened by 3 bases and J by 3 bases, with 9 bases between the two germline ends. Germline V CDR1 and CDR2: MDHEN, SYDVKM. This CDR3 spans 14 amino acids. The CDR3, as DNA: TGTGCCAGCAGTTTGGCGGGGTACAATCAGCCCCAGCATTTT. Its translation is CASSLAGYNQPQHF.

V gene TRBV11-1 combines with J gene TRBJ1-2; no clear D gene. The germline V gene encodes CDR1 SGHAT and CDR2 FQDESV (reference sequence). V was cut by 5 bases and J by 4 bases, with 11 bases left in between. The CDR3 extends over 13 amino acids. The CDR3 reads CASSPGRGYGYTF. The DNA for the CDR3 is TGTGCCAGCAGCCCGGGCCGGGGCTATGGCTACACCTTC.

The sample holds a few counts of this clone. The chain combines TRBV6-6 with TRBJ2-7; tentative D call: TRBD2 (6 bases). The CDR3 length is 13 residues. Germline-derived CDR1 and CDR2 are MNHNY and SVGAGI (reference sequence). Trimming left V 11 bases short and J 0 bases short, with 14 bases between. In DNA, the CDR3 is TGTGCCCTCTCCGGGGGTAGCTCCTACGAGCAGTACTTC. Encoded protein: CALSGGSSYEQYF.